This T cell receptor beta chain was recovered during a study of regulatory T cells in long-lasting Graves disease. The overall study: The study counted Graves' disease as persistent given over 5 years of antithyroid drugs and positive TSH receptor antibodies.

This CDR3 is built from 14 residues. The V end was cut by 5 bases, the J end by 3 bases, with 13 bases between. Construction of TCR beta libraries relied on iRepertoire HTBI primers and on Arm-PCR targeting CDR3 regions. Source study methods: Gene usage covered around 62 TRBV and 11 to 15 TRBJ segments. Via MiXCR, TCRdb re-called the multiplex PCR reads, giving one row per CDR3 protein. In this record, the V and J calls reflect TCRdb's handling and not the investigators' own analysis. Of almost 350,000 distinct CDR3 sequences listed, around 20% are singletons. Time point reported: persistent/refractory GD, antithyroid drugs over 5 years with positive TRAb. Researchers made the TCR library from RNA that was extracted from PBMCs. Those enrolled as patients came out of an endocrinology department in Xi'an, China. This clonotype was observed many times.

The receptor comes from a female donor with Graves disease. This chain joins TRBV12-3 or TRBV12-4 and TRBJ1-2; D is undetermined. The material was peripheral blood mononuclear cells (PBMCs), obtained when the disease was refractory, from a patient treated with antithyroid drugs. The CDR3 DNA reads TGTGCCAGCAGTCCGGACTCATTTTACTATGGCTACACCTTC. This encodes CASSPDSFYYGYTF.